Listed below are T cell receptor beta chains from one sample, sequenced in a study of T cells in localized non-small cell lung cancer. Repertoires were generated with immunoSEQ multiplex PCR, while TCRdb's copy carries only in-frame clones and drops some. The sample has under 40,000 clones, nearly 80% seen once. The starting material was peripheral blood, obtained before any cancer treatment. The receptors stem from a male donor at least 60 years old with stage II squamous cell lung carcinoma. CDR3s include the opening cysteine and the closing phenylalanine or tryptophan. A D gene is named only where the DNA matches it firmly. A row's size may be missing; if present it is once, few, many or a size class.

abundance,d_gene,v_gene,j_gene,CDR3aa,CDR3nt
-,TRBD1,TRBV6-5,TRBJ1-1,CASSYSGQGRTEAFF,TGTGCCAGCAGTTACTCAGGACAGGGTAGGACTGAAGCTTTCTTT
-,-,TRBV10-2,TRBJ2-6,CASFSGSGANVLTF,TGCGCCAGCTTCTCGGGTTCTGGGGCCAACGTCCTGACTTTC
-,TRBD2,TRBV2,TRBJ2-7,CASSSSGTSEYEQYF,TGTGCCAGCAGTAGCTCCGGGACTAGCGAGTACGAGCAGTACTTC
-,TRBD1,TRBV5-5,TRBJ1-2,CASSLDRNYGYTF,TGTGCCAGCAGCCTGGACAGGAACTATGGCTACACCTTC
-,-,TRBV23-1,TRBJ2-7,CASSLGGIGSGSYEQYF,TGCGCCAGCAGTCTCGGTGGAATAGGGTCGGGTTCCTACGAGCAGTACTTC
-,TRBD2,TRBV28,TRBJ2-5,CASRSAGVSETQYF,TGTGCCAGCAGGTCCGCGGGGGTGTCCGAGACCCAGTACTTC
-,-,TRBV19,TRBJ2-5,CASSAQETQYF,TGTGCCAGTAGTGCCCAAGAGACCCAGTACTTC
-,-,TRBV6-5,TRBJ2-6,CATTGLSGANVLTF,TGTGCCACAACGGGGCTCTCTGGGGCCAACGTCCTGACTTTC
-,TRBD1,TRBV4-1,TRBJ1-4,CASSFGDRGLEKLFF,TGCGCCAGCAGCTTTGGGGACAGGGGGCTAGAAAAACTGTTTTTT
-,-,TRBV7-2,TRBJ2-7,CASSFRDSSYEQYF,TGTGCCAGCAGCTTTAGGGACTCCTCCTACGAGCAGTACTTC
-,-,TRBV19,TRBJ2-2,CASSIKSGAITGELFF,TGTGCCAGTAGTATAAAATCAGGGGCTATCACCGGGGAGCTGTTTTTT
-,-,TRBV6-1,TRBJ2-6,CASRPFSGANVLTF,TGTGCCAGCAGGCCCTTCTCTGGGGCCAACGTCCTGACTTTC
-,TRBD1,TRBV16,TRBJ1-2,CASSQDRDSYGYTF,TGTGCCAGCAGCCAAGACCGGGACAGCTATGGCTACACCTTC
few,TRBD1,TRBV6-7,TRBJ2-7,CASTPGQDHEQYF,TGTGCCAGCACTCCGGGACAGGACCACGAGCAGTACTTC
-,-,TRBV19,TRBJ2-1,CASSIRGGPDNEQFF,TGTGCCAGTAGTATAAGAGGGGGGCCGGACAATGAGCAGTTCTTC
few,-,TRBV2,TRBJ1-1,CASSEELTSETFF,TGTGCCAGCAGTGAAGAACTGACGAGCGAAACTTTCTTT
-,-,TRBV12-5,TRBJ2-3,CASGLLSGRTDTQYF,TGTGCTAGTGGTTTGCTTAGCGGCCGCACAGATACGCAGTATTTT
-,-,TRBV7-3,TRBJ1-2,CASSLSAGSGGYTF,TGTGCCAGCAGCTTAAGTGCAGGGTCCGGGGGCTACACCTTC
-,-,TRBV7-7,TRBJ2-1,CASSLETGGEQFF,TGTGCCAGCAGCTTAGAGACAGGTGGTGAGCAGTTCTTC
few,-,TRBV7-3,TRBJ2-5,CASSFGSQETQYF,TGTGCCAGCAGCTTCGGCAGTCAAGAGACCCAGTACTTC
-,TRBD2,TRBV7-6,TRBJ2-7,CASSLAVGLAGGYEQYF,TGTGCCAGCAGCTTAGCCGTCGGACTAGCGGGGGGATACGAGCAGTACTTC
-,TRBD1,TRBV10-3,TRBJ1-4,CAISETGGEKLFF,TGTGCCATCAGTGAGACAGGGGGTGAAAAACTGTTTTTT
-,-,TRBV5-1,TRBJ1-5,CASSLTGIANQPQHF,TGCGCCAGCAGCTTGACAGGGATCGCAAATCAGCCCCAGCATTTT
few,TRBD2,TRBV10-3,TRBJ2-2,CAIGTIENTGELFF,TGTGCCATCGGGACTATAGAAAACACCGGGGAGCTGTTTTTT
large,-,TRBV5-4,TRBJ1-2,CASSPFAGGASGYTF,TGTGCCAGCAGCCCTTTTGCGGGGGGCGCTTCCGGCTACACCTTC
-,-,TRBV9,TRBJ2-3,CASSFGTVTDTQYF,TGTGCCAGCAGCTTCGGGACTGTGACAGATACGCAGTATTTT
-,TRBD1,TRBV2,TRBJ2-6,CASRRQGAASGANVLTF,TGTGCCAGCAGGAGACAGGGGGCGGCCTCTGGGGCCAACGTCCTGACTTTC
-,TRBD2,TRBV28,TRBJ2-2,CAAGTSGLGELFF,TGTGCCGCAGGGACTAGCGGGCTGGGGGAGCTGTTTTTT
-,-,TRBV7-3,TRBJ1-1,CASSLGGSTKNTEAFF,TGTGCCAGCAGCTTGGGGGGATCGACAAAGAACACTGAAGCTTTCTTT
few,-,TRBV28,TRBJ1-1,CASVVHTMNTEAFF,TGTGCCAGCGTGGTCCACACCATGAACACTGAAGCTTTCTTT
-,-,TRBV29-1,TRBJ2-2,CSVGATGELFF,TGCAGCGTTGGGGCCACCGGGGAGCTGTTTTTT
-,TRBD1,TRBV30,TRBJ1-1,CAWSSYRGTEAFF,TGTGCCTGGAGTTCGTACAGGGGCACTGAAGCTTTCTTT
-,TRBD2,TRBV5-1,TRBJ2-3,CASSTAGARTDTQYF,TGCGCCAGCAGCACAGCGGGGGCTCGCACAGATACGCAGTATTTT
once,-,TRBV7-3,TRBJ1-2,CASSQLQMGYTF,TGTGCCAGCAGCCAGTTACAGATGGGCTACACCTTC
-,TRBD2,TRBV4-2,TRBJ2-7,CASSLNIAPSGGYEQYF,TGTGCCAGCAGCCTAAATATCGCACCTAGCGGGGGGTACGAGCAGTACTTC
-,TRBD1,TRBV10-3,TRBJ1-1,CAISESWQGAFEAFF,TGTGCCATCAGTGAGTCTTGGCAGGGGGCTTTTGAAGCTTTCTTT
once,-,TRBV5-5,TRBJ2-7,CASSLPDMGSSYEQYF,TGTGCCAGCAGCTTGCCCGACATGGGCAGCTCCTACGAGCAGTACTTC
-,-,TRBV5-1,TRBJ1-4,CASTLEGGAANEKLFF,TGCGCCAGCACCTTGGAGGGGGGTGCGGCTAATGAAAAACTGTTTTTT
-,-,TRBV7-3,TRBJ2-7,CASSLDRLNEQYF,TGTGCCAGCAGCTTAGATCGGTTGAACGAGCAGTACTTC
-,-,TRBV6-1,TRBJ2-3,CASSLQLPDTQYF,TGTGCCAGCAGTCTCCAGCTTCCAGATACGCAGTATTTT
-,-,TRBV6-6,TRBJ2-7,CASSYEYGSYEQYF,TGTGCCAGCAGTTACGAGTACGGCTCCTACGAGCAGTACTTC
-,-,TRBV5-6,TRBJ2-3,CASSLEQYSTDTQYF,TGTGCCAGCAGCTTGGAACAGTATAGCACAGATACGCAGTATTTT
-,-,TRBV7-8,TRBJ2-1,CASSLAWDEQFF,TGTGCCAGCAGCTTAGCTTGGGATGAGCAGTTCTTC
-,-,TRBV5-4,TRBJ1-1,CASSFWHRKGDTEAFF,TGTGCCAGCAGTTTTTGGCACAGGAAGGGGGACACTGAAGCTTTCTTT
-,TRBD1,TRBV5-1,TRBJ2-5,CASSLGPGTGGRETQYF,TGCGCCAGCAGCTTGGGCCCTGGGACAGGGGGACGGGAGACCCAGTACTTC
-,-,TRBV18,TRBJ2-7,CASSPSTGTSYEQYF,TGTGCCAGCTCACCATCGACAGGAACTTCCTACGAGCAGTACTTC
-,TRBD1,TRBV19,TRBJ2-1,CASSIVTDRGQNEQFF,TGTGCCAGTAGTATAGTGACGGACAGGGGGCAAAATGAGCAGTTCTTC
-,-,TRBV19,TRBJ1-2,CASNSRDLYTF,TGTGCCAGTAATTCCAGGGACCTCTACACCTTC
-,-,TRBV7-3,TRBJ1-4,CASSPGRREKLFF,TGTGCCAGCAGCCCAGGGCGGCGCGAAAAACTGTTTTTT
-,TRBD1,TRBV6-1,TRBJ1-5,CASSAPDRGHNQPQHF,TGTGCCAGCAGTGCCCCGGACAGGGGCCACAATCAGCCCCAGCATTTT
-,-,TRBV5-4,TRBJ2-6,CASSQLEGSGANVLTF,TGCGCCAGCAGCCAACTAGAAGGCTCTGGGGCCAACGTCCTGACTTTC
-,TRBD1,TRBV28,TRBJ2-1,CASRWDRTYNEQFF,TGTGCCAGCAGGTGGGACAGAACCTACAATGAGCAGTTCTTC
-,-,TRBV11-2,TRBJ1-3,CASSFLQISGNTIYF,TGTGCCAGCAGCTTTCTTCAGATCTCTGGAAACACCATATATTTT
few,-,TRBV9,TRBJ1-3,CASSSSVGGSGNTIYF,TGTGCCAGCAGCTCGTCAGTAGGGGGCTCTGGAAACACCATATATTTT
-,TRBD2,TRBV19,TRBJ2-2,CASSGPLGLAGNTGELFF,TGTGCCAGTAGTGGACCGTTGGGACTAGCGGGGAACACCGGGGAGCTGTTTTTT